The clone carrying this TCR beta chain was seen a handful of times. Germline CDR1 reads SGDLS; CDR2 reads YYNGEE. V dropped 4 bases and J dropped 2; count of bases not matched to a gene: 3. There are 14 residues in the CDR3. The data were obtained in a study of T cell repertoires in cytomegalovirus infection. TCRdb passed the reads through MiXCR, listing each CDR3 protein once. The sample yields nearly 550,000 distinct CDR3 sequences, approximately 15% seen once. The clonotype was recovered from a human donor in good health (CMV status not recorded). Some clones in this sample may be carry-over from other donors' samples. The chain combines TRBV9 with TRBJ2-3, with 8 bases identical to TRBD2. Sequenced sample: CD8+ T cells from PBMCs. As DNA, the CDR3 is TGTGCCAGCAGCAATAGCGGGGTCACAGATACGCAGTATTTT. It encodes CASSNSGVTDTQYF.